These 25 T cell receptor beta chains were sequenced from one sample in a study of vaccination and CD4 T cells after COVID-19. Their cognate antigens are unknown. Sequenced with the Oncomine TCR Beta short-read assay was DNA taken from cultured CD4+ T cells. TCRdb re-analysed the PCR reads in MiXCR, keeping a single row per CDR3 protein. The table has about 10,000 distinct CDR3 sequences, around 50% seen once; the top ten hold over 8%. Treatment reported: approximately 10-day PBMC culture with coronavirus spike peptide pools or control peptides (ViraFEST assay). The material sequenced was CD4+ T cells from blood, cultured in vitro. The receptors come from a human donor who had recovered from COVID-19.

The chain carries TRBV20-1 and TRBJ1-3; D gene unclear. The CDR3 runs 13 residues. The V end was cut by 5 bases, the J end by 0 bases, with 8 bases between. The germline V gene encodes CDR1 DFQATT and CDR2 SNEGSKA (reference sequence). CDR3 loop: CSAGSISGNTIYF. CDR3 bases: TGCAGTGCTGGGTCCATCTCTGGAAACACCATATATTTT.

V gene TRBV15 combines with J gene TRBJ1-2, with 9 nucleotides matching TRBD1. The ends lost 0 bases at V and 4 bases at J; junction bases unmatched: 6. The CDR3 has 16 residues. Per the germline V gene, CDR1 is LNHNV and CDR2 is YYDKDF (reference sequence). The CDR3, as DNA: TGTGCCACCAGCAGAGATCGCGGGACAGGGTCCTATGGCTACACCTTC. It encodes CATSRDRGTGSYGYTF.

This clonotype was recorded once. The chain carries TRBV7-9 and TRBJ1-2; the D gene is possibly TRBD1 (5 bases). V dropped 4 bases and J dropped 12 bases, with 12 bases sitting between them. Germline lookup yields CDR1 SEHNR and CDR2 FQNEAQ (reference sequence). This CDR3 region has 11 residues. Written as DNA, the CDR3 is TGTGCCAGCAGCTCCCGGGGGGAACACACCTTC. Its protein product is CASSSRGEHTF. Full variable domain (rest looked up from reference TRBV7-9 and TRBJ1-2): DTGVSQNPRHKITKRGQNVTFRCDPISEHNRLYWYRQTLGQGPEFLTYFQNEAQLEKSRLLSDRFSAERPKGSFSTLEIQRTEQGDSAMYLCASSSRGEHTFGSGTRLTVV.

The J gene is TRBJ1-3, the V gene TRBV6-2 or TRBV6-3, with D uncertain. V dropped 6 bases and J dropped 0 bases, with 15 bases sitting between them. This CDR3 spans 16 amino acids. Germline loops: CDR1 MNHEY, CDR2 SVGEGT. DNA of the CDR3: TGTGCCAGCAGCCTAGAAGGACTCTCCTCTGGAAACACCATATATTTT. Translation: CASSLEGLSSGNTIYF.

This chain uses TRBV7-9 with TRBJ1-2; D perhaps matches TRBD1 (6 bases). The V end was cut by 7 bases, the J end by 2 bases, with 26 bases between. This CDR3 spans 18 amino acids. Germline loops: CDR1 SEHNR, CDR2 FQNEAQ (reference sequence). The DNA for the CDR3 is TGTGCCAGCACCAGGGTAGAGTACAGGGCAGGAGTGAACTATGGCTACACCTTC. Translation gives CASTRVEYRAGVNYGYTF.

This clonotype appeared a few times. CDR3 in DNA: TGTGCCAGCAGGCGGGGTACCTCCCAAGAGACCCAGTACTTC. It translates to CASRRGTSQETQYF. The V and J genes are TRBV6-1 and TRBJ2-5, with D possibly matching TRBD2 (6 bases). The CDR3 totals 14 residues. Trimming shortened V by 6 bases and J by 1 base, and 12 bases separated the two germline ends. Germline assignment: CDR1 MNHNS and CDR2 SASEGT.

CDR3 residues: CSARWGGSTGELFF. The CDR3 DNA reads as TGCAGTGCTAGGTGGGGGGGGTCGACCGGGGAGCTGTTTTTT. The chain is built from TRBV20-1 and TRBJ2-2; 7 bases map to TRBD2. From germline, CDR1 is DFQATT and CDR2 SNEGSKA (reference sequence). J gave up 5 bases and V 3 bases, and 6 bases lay outside the gene matches. This CDR3 is built from 14 residues.

The chain has TRBV19 and TRBJ2-7; 9 bases agree with TRBD2. The germline V gene encodes CDR1 LNHDA and CDR2 SQIVND (reference sequence). The CDR3 contains 15 residues. V lost 7 bases, J lost 4 bases, and 11 bases stayed unmatched. The CDR3 coding sequence is TGTGCCAGTAAGGAGGCGGGAGGGCCTTTTTACGAGCAGTACTTC. Amino acids: CASKEAGGPFYEQYF.

The chain combines TRBV12-3 or TRBV12-4 with TRBJ2-5, with 8 bases aligning to TRBD1. Trimming cost V 5 bases and J 1 base; bases outside gene matches: 3. The CDR3 is made up of 14 amino acids. This CDR3 is CASSRQGAQETQYF. The DNA for the CDR3 is TGTGCCAGCAGTCGTCAGGGGGCCCAAGAGACCCAGTACTTC.

The rearrangement joins TRBV5-1 to TRBJ1-2; D is ambiguous. The germline CDR1 and CDR2 sequences are SGHRS and YFSETQ. The CDR3 sequence is 14 residues long. Deletions cut 2 bases from V and 1 base from J, with 9 bases between. The CDR3 nucleotides read TGCGCCAGCAGCTTAGAAGGGCTTAACTATGGCTACACCTTC. It yields the protein CASSLEGLNYGYTF.

This chain joins TRBV11-2 and TRBJ2-3, with D perhaps matching TRBD2 (7 bases). The germline V and J ends were trimmed by 5 bases and 4 bases, with 19 bases remaining between them. The CDR3 runs 16 residues. Germline V gene lookup returns CDR1 SGHAT and CDR2 FQNNGV. CDR3 coding DNA: TGTGCCAGCAGCCGACTCCCGGGGGGCAGCGCAGATACGCAGTATTTT. Residues: CASSRLPGGSADTQYF.

In this sample, this clonotype turned up once. CDR3 bases: TGTGCCAGCAGCTTACGATCGGAGCGGGTCGCCTACAATGAGCAGTTCTTC. It specifies CASSLRSERVAYNEQFF. The J gene is TRBJ2-1, the V gene TRBV11-2, with D perhaps TRBD2 (6 bases). V lost 2 bases, J lost 2 bases, and 16 bases lay in between. CDR1 and CDR2 (germline): SGHAT, FQNNGV. This CDR3 is built from 17 residues.

This clonotype was observed a few times. The CDR3 here is CAIQEGRINSPLHF. The DNA for the CDR3 is TGTGCCATCCAAGAAGGACGGATTAATTCACCCCTCCACTTT. This chain connects TRBV10-3 to TRBJ1-6; D uncertain. The CDR3 runs 14 residues. Germline assignment: CDR1 ENHRY and CDR2 SYGVKD. Trimming removed 8 bases from V and 6 bases from J, with 14 bases in between.

V gene TRBV27 combines with J gene TRBJ2-7; 11 bases align to TRBD2. In germline, CDR1 is MNHEY, CDR2 SMNVEV (reference sequence). Germline trimming cut 4 bases from V and 5 bases from J; bases unmatched to any gene: 13. This CDR3 is 17 amino acids long. CDR3 DNA sequence: TGTGCCAGCAGTTACAGCCATATAGCGGGAGGGCCCGACGAGCAGTACTTC. The encoded protein is CASSYSHIAGGPDEQYF.

The V and J genes are TRBV6-1 and TRBJ2-3; D might be TRBD1 or TRBD2, each matching 6 bases. Germline V gene data show CDR1 as MNHNS and CDR2 as SASEGT. This CDR3 contains 16 residues. V was shortened by 7 bases and J by 2 bases, with 19 bases between the two germline ends. CDR3 amino acids: CASTTGANENTDTQYF. In DNA, the CDR3 is TGTGCCAGCACTACGGGGGCTAACGAGAACACAGATACGCAGTATTTT.

This clonotype has just a few counts. The chain uses TRBV24-1 and TRBJ1-1, with D possibly TRBD1 on 6 matching bases. Trimming took off 9 bases at V and 1 base at J, with 8 bases between the two ends. The V gene's germline CDR1 is KGHDR and CDR2 SFDVKD. The CDR3 is made up of 12 amino acids. The CDR3 DNA reads TGTGCCACCTCGGGACAGAACACTGAAGCTTTCTTT. As protein: CATSGQNTEAFF.

The chain uses TRBV6-5 and TRBJ2-7, with 7 bases lining up with TRBD1. Trimming at V came to 3 bases and at J to 2 bases, leaving 10 bases not matched to a gene. CDR1 and CDR2 from the germline V gene are MNHEY and SVGAGI. This CDR3 is 16 amino acids long. The CDR3 reads CASSYRPGQLTYEQYF. CDR3 bases: TGTGCCAGCAGTTATCGCCCGGGACAGCTTACCTACGAGCAGTACTTC.

This clonotype was found a few times. This rearrangement joins TRBV7-3 to TRBJ2-1; 9 bases are shared with TRBD2. V lost 5 bases to trimming and J lost 4 bases; unmatched junction nucleotides: 9. The germline gives CDR1 SGHTA, CDR2 FQGTGA. The CDR3 contains 16 residues. Written as DNA, the CDR3 is TGTGCCAGCAGCCCTACTCCTAGCGGGGTATACAATGAGCAGTTCTTC. The encoded protein is CASSPTPSGVYNEQFF.

This clonotype was seen a handful of times. The rearrangement uses TRBV7-9 and TRBJ2-3, with a tentative D call TRBD2 (6 bases). The V gene's germline CDR1 is SEHNR and CDR2 FQNEAQ (reference sequence). This CDR3 has 14 residues. V lost 5 bases and J lost 0, with 9 bases in between. CDR3 bases: TGTGCCAGCAGCCCCAGCGGGAGCACAGATACGCAGTATTTT. Protein product: CASSPSGSTDTQYF.

This clonotype showed up just a few times. The chain carries TRBV11-2 and TRBJ1-5, with a weak D call TRBD1 (5 bases). This CDR3 spans 13 amino acids. Germline CDR1 and CDR2: SGHAT and FQNNGV. V was shortened by 5 bases and J by 7 bases, with 12 bases between the two germline ends. The CDR3 loop reads CASSLGGRQPQHF. The CDR3 DNA sequence: TGTGCCAGCAGCCTGGGGGGGAGGCAGCCCCAGCATTTT.

This clonotype came up a few times. The J gene is TRBJ2-3, the V gene TRBV30; D perhaps matches TRBD2 (6 bases). The CDR3 totals 11 residues. Germline CDR1 is GTSNPN and CDR2 is SVGIG (reference sequence). Deletions cut 3 bases from V and 5 bases from J, with 6 bases between. CDR3 DNA: TGTGCCTGGAGCGGGAGAGATACGCAGTATTTT. Its protein product is CAWSGRDTQYF.

V usage is TRBV10-1 and J usage is TRBJ2-3; D not resolved. CDR1 is WNHNN and CDR2 is SYGVQD in the germline V gene (reference sequence). V lost 3 bases, J lost 1 base, and 14 bases lay in between. This CDR3 is built from 16 residues. In DNA, the CDR3 is TGCGCCAGCAGTGATAATTTGGGGTCCCGCACAGATACGCAGTATTTT. Translating it yields CASSDNLGSRTDTQYF.

The rearrangement uses TRBV20-1 and TRBJ2-7; tentatively, D is TRBD1 (5 bases). Germline values: CDR1 DFQATT, CDR2 SNEGSKA (reference sequence). Trimming left V 6 bases short and J 3 bases short, with 15 bases between. This CDR3 contains 13 residues. The CDR3 DNA is TGCAGTGCCAACAGGAAAAACCTCTACGAGCAGTACTTC. It is translated as CSANRKNLYEQYF.

V and J are TRBV10-3 and TRBJ1-1, with 9 bases aligning to TRBD1. Trimming removed 6 bases from V and 4 bases from J; junction bases left unmatched: 3. The CDR3 is 13 residues long. Germline CDR1 and CDR2: ENHRY and SYGVKD. CDR3 sequence (DNA): TGTGCCATCAGGGGGACAGGGAGCACTGAAGCTTTCTTT. This gives the protein CAIRGTGSTEAFF.

This clonotype has a single count. The rearrangement uses TRBV27 and TRBJ1-2, with 9 bases aligning to TRBD1. The V segment lost 5 bases and the J segment 5 bases; nucleotides outside the gene matches: 9. This CDR3 contains 15 residues. Per germline, CDR1 MNHEY and CDR2 SMNVEV (reference sequence). Written as DNA, the CDR3 is TGTGCCAGCAGTCCCCTTGACAGGGGGAGGTATGGCTACACCTTC. Translation: CASSPLDRGRYGYTF.